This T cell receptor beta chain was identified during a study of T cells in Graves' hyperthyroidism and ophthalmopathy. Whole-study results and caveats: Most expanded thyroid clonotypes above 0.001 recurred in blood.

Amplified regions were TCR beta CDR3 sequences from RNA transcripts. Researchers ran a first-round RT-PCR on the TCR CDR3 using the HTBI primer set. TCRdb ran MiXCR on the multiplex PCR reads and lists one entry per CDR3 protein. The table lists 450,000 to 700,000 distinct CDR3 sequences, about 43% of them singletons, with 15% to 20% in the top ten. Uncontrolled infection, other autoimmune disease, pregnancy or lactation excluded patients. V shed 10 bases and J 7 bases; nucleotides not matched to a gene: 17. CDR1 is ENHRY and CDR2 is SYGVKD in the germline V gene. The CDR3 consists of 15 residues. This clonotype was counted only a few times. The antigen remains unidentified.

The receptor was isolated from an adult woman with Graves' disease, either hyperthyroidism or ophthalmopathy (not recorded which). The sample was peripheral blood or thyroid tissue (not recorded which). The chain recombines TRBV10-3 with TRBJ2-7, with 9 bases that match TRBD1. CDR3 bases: TGTGCCAGCAGCAACCGGGACAGGGCCTTTTTGGAGCAGTACTTC. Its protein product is CASSNRDRAFLEQYF.